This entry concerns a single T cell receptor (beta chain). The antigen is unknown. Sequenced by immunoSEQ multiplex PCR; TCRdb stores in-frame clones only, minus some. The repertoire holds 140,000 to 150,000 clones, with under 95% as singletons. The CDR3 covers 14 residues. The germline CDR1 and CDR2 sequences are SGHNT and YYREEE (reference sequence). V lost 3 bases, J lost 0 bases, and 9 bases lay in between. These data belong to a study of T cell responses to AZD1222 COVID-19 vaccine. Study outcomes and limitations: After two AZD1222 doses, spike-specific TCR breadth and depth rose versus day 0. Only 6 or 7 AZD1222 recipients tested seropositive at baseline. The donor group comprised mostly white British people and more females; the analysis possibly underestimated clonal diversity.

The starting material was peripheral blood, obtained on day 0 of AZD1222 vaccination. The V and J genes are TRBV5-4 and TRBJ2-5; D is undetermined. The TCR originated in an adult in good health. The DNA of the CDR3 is TGTGCCAGCAGCTCACCAGCGAACCAAGAGACCCAGTACTTC. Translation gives CASSSPANQETQYF.